Listed here are 10 T cell receptor beta chains from one sample, sequenced in a study of T cell repertoires in cytomegalovirus infection (dated by TCRdb to about 2019). Sequencing was performed on an Illumina HiSeq 1500. The public reads were reanalyzed by TCRdb: fastp trimming at Q25, MiXCR alignment, in-frame beta chains only. Here each entry gathers all rows of one CDR3 protein and keeps the most common genes and DNA. The sample records 450,000 to 550,000 distinct CDR3 sequences, about 15% of which are singletons. Under 30% of the sample lies in the top ten. The sequenced material came from CD8+ T cells from PBMCs. The receptors were sampled from a human donor in good health (CMV status not recorded). Some clones in this sample may be carry-over from other donors' samples.

With respect to this clonotype: Without the conserved terminal phenylalanine or tryptophan, this CDR3 likely stems from a read error. The V gene is TRBV28, the J gene TRBJ2-1, with a weak D call TRBD2 (5 bases). The ends were cut back, 10 bases at V and 7 bases at J, with 11 bases in the middle. The CDR3 has 11 residues. Per germline, CDR1 MDHEN and CDR2 SYDVKM. CDR3 region: CATMDSNEQFC. The CDR3 nucleotides read TGTGCCACCATGGACTCAAATGAGCAGTTCTGC.

The DNA for the CDR3 is TGTGCCATCAGTGAGTCGGGACAGGGAAATTCACCCCTCCACTTT. It is translated as CAISESGQGNSPLHF. The chain recombines TRBV10-3 with TRBJ1-6, with 9 nucleotides matching TRBD1. The germline V gene has CDR1 ENHRY and CDR2 SYGVKD. The CDR3 has 15 residues. Trimming removed 0 bases from V and 7 bases from J; junction bases left unmatched: 1.

This clonotype showed up just a few times. The chain combines TRBV27 with TRBJ1-5; D is uncertain. With 6 bases removed from V and 2 bases from J, the gap between germline ends came to 14 bases. The length of the CDR3 is 15 residues. Germline loops: CDR1 MNHEY, CDR2 SMNVEV (reference sequence). The DNA for the CDR3 is TGTGCCAGCAGCCTCGCCGGGGTAGGCAATCAGCCCCAGCATTTT. Translating gives CASSLAGVGNQPQHF.

This clonotype showed up just a few times. CDR3 coding DNA: TGCAGCGTTTCCGCTGAGGGCTATGGCTACACCTTC. This gives the protein CSVSAEGYGYTF. V usage is TRBV29-1 and J usage is TRBJ1-2; D is undetermined. The CDR3 contains 12 residues. From germline, CDR1 is SQVTM and CDR2 ANQGSEA. V lost 5 bases to trimming and J lost 4 bases, with 11 bases between them.

This clonotype was counted many times. V is TRBV7-8 and J is TRBJ2-7; TRBD2 matches 7 bases. Per germline, CDR1 SGHVS and CDR2 FQNEAQ. This CDR3 comprises 15 residues. Trimming cost V 0 bases and J 2 bases; bases outside gene matches: 4. CDR3 region: CASSLAGEGTYEQYF. In DNA form, the CDR3 reads TGTGCCAGCAGCTTAGCGGGGGAGGGTACCTACGAGCAGTACTTC.

This clonotype was detected only a few times. V usage is TRBV4-1 and J usage is TRBJ2-1; 10 nucleotides align to TRBD2. This CDR3 is built from 15 residues. With 4 bases clipped from V and 10 bases from J, the junction kept 10 bases outside the gene matches. Germline V gene lookup returns CDR1 MGHRA and CDR2 YSYEKL. CDR3 sequence: CASSPTSGITSEQFF. DNA of the CDR3: TGCGCCAGCAGCCCAACTAGCGGGATTACCTCGGAGCAGTTCTTC.

This clonotype was found many times. This sequence joins TRBV12-5 and TRBJ2-7; D possibly corresponds to TRBD1 (5 bases). This CDR3 spans 14 amino acids. The germline CDR1 and CDR2 sequences are LGHNT and FRNRAP. Trimming shortened V by 2 bases and J by 5 bases, and 13 bases separated the two germline ends. This CDR3 is CASGLQGGLDEQYF. As DNA, the CDR3 is TGTGCTAGTGGTTTGCAGGGCGGTTTGGACGAGCAGTACTTC.

J is TRBJ1-3 and V is TRBV5-6; TRBD1 might be the D (6 bases). CDR3 length: 15 amino acids. V shed 4 bases and J shed 5 bases, with 16 bases lying between them. Germline lookup yields CDR1 SGHDT and CDR2 YYEEEE. CDR3 in amino acids: CASSHSTGPRNTIYF. The CDR3 coding sequence is TGTGCCAGCAGCCATTCTACAGGGCCGAGAAACACCATATATTTT.

At least ten counts were recorded for this clonotype. The chain links TRBV28 to TRBJ2-4; 7 bases agree with TRBD1. The ends lost 4 bases at V and 0 bases at J; junction bases unmatched: 6. Looked up from germline, CDR1 is MDHEN and CDR2 is SYDVKM. This CDR3 comprises 16 residues. The CDR3, as DNA: TGTGCCAGCAGTTGGGACAGACCCCAAGCCAAAAACATTCAGTACTTC. This sequence encodes CASSWDRPQAKNIQYF.

This clonotype was seen more than once but under ten times. V and J are TRBV5-1 and TRBJ2-2, with D possibly matching TRBD1 (6 bases). The CDR3 length is 14 residues. Germline V gives CDR1 SGHRS, CDR2 YFSETQ. The V gene lost 4 bases and the J gene lost 4 bases, with 11 bases spanning the gap. The CDR3, as DNA: TGCGCCAGCAGCAACAGGGTCAGCACCGGGGAGCTGTTTTTT. It yields the protein CASSNRVSTGELFF.